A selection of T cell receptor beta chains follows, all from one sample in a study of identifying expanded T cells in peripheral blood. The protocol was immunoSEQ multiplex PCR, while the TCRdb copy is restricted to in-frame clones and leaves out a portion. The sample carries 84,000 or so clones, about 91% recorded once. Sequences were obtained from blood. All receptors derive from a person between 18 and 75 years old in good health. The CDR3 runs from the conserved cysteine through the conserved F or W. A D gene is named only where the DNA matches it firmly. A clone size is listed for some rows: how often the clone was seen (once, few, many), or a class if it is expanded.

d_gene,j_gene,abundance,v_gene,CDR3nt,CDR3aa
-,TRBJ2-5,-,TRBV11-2,TGTGCCAGCAGCCCAACCCTGGGGGGAGGGACCCAGTACTTC,CASSPTLGGGTQYF
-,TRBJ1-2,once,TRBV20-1,TGCAGTGTTAGGGCCCTTTATGGCTACACCTTC,CSVRALYGYTF
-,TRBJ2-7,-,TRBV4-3,TGCGCCAGCAGCCAAACCACGGGTGCGGGGTTCGCCTACGAGCAGTACTTC,CASSQTTGAGFAYEQYF
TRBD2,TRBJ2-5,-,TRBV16,TGTGCCAGCAACCAACATGGGAGGGGCGAAGAGACCCAGTACTTC,CASNQHGRGEETQYF
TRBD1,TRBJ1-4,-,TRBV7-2,TGTGCCAGCAGCACAATAGGGGGCCGACGGGGGACTAATGAAAAACTGTTTTTT,CASSTIGGRRGTNEKLFF
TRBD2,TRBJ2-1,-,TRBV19,TGTGCCAGCTCAAGGCGGGAGACGAACAATGAGCAGTTCTTC,CASSRRETNNEQFF
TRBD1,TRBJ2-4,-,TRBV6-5,TGTGCCAGCAGTGTCACCGGGACAGGGGGAGGTATTCAGTACTTC,CASSVTGTGGGIQYF
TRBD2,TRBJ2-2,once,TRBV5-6,TGTGCCAGCAGCAAATCTAGCGGGAGGGGCAACACCGGGGAGCTGTTTTTT,CASSKSSGRGNTGELFF
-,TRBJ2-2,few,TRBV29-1,TGCAGCGTTGGGGGGTCTACTTGGCCCGGGGAGCTGTTTTTT,CSVGGSTWPGELFF
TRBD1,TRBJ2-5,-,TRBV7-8,TGTGCCAGCAGCAATGACAGGGGAGGGACCCAGTACTTC,CASSNDRGGTQYF
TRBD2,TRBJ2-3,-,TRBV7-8,TGTGCCAGCAGCTTAAGGGATAGCGGGGGGGCAGGAGATACGCAGTATTTT,CASSLRDSGGAGDTQYF
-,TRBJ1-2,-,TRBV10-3,TGTGCCATCAGTGCGGGCAGGGGAGGCTATGGCTACACCTTC,CAISAGRGGYGYTF
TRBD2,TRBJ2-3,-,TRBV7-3,TGTGCCAGCAGCTTGGCGGGAGGCGGTGATACGCAGTATTTT,CASSLAGGGDTQYF
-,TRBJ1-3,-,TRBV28,TGTGCCAGCGGGGGTTGGAACACCATATATTTT,CASGGWNTIYF
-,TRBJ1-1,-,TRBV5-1,TGCGCCAGCAGCTTGACACTGGGAAGCCAAGCTTTCTTT,CASSLTLGSQAFF
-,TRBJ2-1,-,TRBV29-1,TGCAGCGTTGAATCACGGTGGTGGGGGAACAACAATGAGCAGTTCTTC,CSVESRWWGNNNEQFF
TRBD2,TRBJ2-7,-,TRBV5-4,TGTGCCAGCAGCTTAAAAAGCTTGACTATTCCGCGGGAGGAGACCTACGAGCAGTACTTC,CASSLKSLTIPREETYEQYF
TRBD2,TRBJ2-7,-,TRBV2,TGTGCCAGCGCCCGGGGGGGGATTCCCTACGAGCAGTACTTC,CASARGGIPYEQYF
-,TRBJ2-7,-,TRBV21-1,TGTGCCAGCAGCAATGCAGGATTACCTTACGAGCAGTACTTC,CASSNAGLPYEQYF
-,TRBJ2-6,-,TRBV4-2,TGTGCCAGCAGCCACGGACGGCAACCTGGGGCCAACGTCCTGACTTTC,CASSHGRQPGANVLTF
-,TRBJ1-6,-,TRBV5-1,TGCGCCAGCAGCGCTGCAGGGAGGGATTCACCCCTCCACTTT,CASSAAGRDSPLHF
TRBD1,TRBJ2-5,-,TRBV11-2,TGTGCCAGCAGTTCGTTTACAGGGGGCTTTGGGAAGACCCAGTACTTC,CASSSFTGGFGKTQYF
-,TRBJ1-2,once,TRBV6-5,TGTGCCAGCAGTTACTCGCAGGGAAGCTATGGCTACACCTTC,CASSYSQGSYGYTF
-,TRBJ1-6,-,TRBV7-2,TGTGCCAGCAGCTACGCCGGGGCCAGGTCGGGTTCACCCCTCCACTTT,CASSYAGARSGSPLHF
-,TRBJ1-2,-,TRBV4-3,TGCGCCAGCAGCCAATCCGGTGGCTACACCTTC,CASSQSGGYTF
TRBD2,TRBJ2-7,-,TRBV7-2,TGTGCCAGCAGCTTAGGTAGCGGGGGGATCTACGAGCAGTACTTC,CASSLGSGGIYEQYF
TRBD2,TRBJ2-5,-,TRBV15,TGTGCCACCAGCAGAGGTTTAGCGGGGGGAGAGACCCAGTACTTC,CATSRGLAGGETQYF
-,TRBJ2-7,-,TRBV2,TGTGCCAGCAGCGTACAGGGCTCCTACGAGCAGTACTTC,CASSVQGSYEQYF
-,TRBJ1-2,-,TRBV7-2,TGTGCCAGCAGCTTGCGGCGACAGGCCCCCTATGGCTACACCTTC,CASSLRRQAPYGYTF
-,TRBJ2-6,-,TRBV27,TGTGCCAGCAGTTTTAGGTCTCAGAGGGTAAACTCTGGGGCCAACGTCCTGACTTTC,CASSFRSQRVNSGANVLTF
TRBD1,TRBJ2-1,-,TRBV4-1,TGCGCCAGCAGCCAACCCCTCTCCAGGGGGCGTAGCGATGAGCAGTTCTTC,CASSQPLSRGRSDEQFF
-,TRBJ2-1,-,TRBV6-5,TGTGCCAGCAGTGATAGCTCCTACAATGAGCAGTTCTTC,CASSDSSYNEQFF
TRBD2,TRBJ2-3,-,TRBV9,TGTGCCAGCAGCGCTCGAGTAGCGGGAAGCACAGATACGCAGTATTTT,CASSARVAGSTDTQYF
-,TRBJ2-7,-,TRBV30,TGTGCCTGGAGTGTAGGCGGGCAGAATTACGAGCAGTACTTC,CAWSVGGQNYEQYF
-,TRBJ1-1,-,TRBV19,TGTGCCAGTAGTACGACCATGAACACTGAAGCTTTCTTT,CASSTTMNTEAFF
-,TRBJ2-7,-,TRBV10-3,TGTGCCATCTCGGGCAGGGGAGACGAGCAGTACTTC,CAISGRGDEQYF
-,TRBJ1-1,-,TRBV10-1,TGCGCCAGCAGTGACCCGACGACAGGGAACACTGAAGCTTTCTTT,CASSDPTTGNTEAFF
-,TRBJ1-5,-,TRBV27,TGTGCCAGCAGTTTCGTTAATCAGCCCCAGCATTTT,CASSFVNQPQHF
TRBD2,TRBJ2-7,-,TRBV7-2,TGTGCCAGCAGCTTCTTTATAGCGGGAGTAGGATACGAGCAGTACTTC,CASSFFIAGVGYEQYF
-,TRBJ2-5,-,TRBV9,TGTGCCAGCAGCGCCACGGGACTGGCCCCTTACGAGACCCAGTACTTC,CASSATGLAPYETQYF
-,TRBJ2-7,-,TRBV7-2,TGTGCCAGCAGCTTAGCGGGAGCATCCTATGGCGAGCAGTACTTC,CASSLAGASYGEQYF
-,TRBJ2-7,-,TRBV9,TGTGCCAGCAGCGTAGACCCGGGAGACTACGAGCAGTACTTC,CASSVDPGDYEQYF
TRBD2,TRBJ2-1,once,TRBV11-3,TGTGCCAGCAGCTTAGAGACTAGCGACGATGAGCAGTTCTTC,CASSLETSDDEQFF
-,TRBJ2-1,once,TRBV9,TGTGCCAGCAGCACAGCTACCATCTGGAATGAGCAGTTCTTC,CASSTATIWNEQFF